This T cell receptor (beta chain) is drawn from a study of PD-L1 blockade in urothelial cancer (dated by TCRdb to 2017 to 2019). With regard to the full study: Every patient began therapy at some point between 2013 and 2015 and was given atezolizumab 1,200 mg intravenously every 3 weeks. About 90% of the 29 patients were males with bladder-origin urothelial cancer, and about 65% of the 29 reported a prior smoking history. An ECOG performance status of 0 or 1 was recorded for the patients, and 0 to 3 prior chemotherapy regimens had been received by the patients. Blood samples were analyzed 3 weeks after the start of treatment (second dose) and 6 weeks after the start of treatment. Blood samples gave a median of about 150,000 T cells and 82,636 unique TCRs, with a median clonality of 0.080. An exploratory multi-omic analysis was conducted of the somatic, immune and clinical correlates of response to PD-L1 blockade with atezolizumab in urothelial cancer. TCR sequencing covered pretreatment tumor samples and matched, serially collected peripheral blood taken before and after atezolizumab treatment. Progression-free survival longer than 6 months counted as durable clinical benefit, and TCR features were additionally tested against both progression-free and overall survival. In the same patients, whole exome sequencing and RNA sequencing of pretreatment tumors were performed in addition to TCR sequencing. Under 10 patients reached durable clinical benefit, while fewer than 25 patients did not. Twenty-nine patients had pretreatment blood TCR-seq, around 25 had at least one posttreatment blood collection, and around 25 had tumor TCR-seq. General findings and caveats noted by the study authors: Improved progression-free and overall survival was found to be associated with pretreatment peripheral blood TCR clonality below the median. Patients with durable benefit showed greater expansion of tumor-associated TCR clones in peripheral blood 3 weeks after starting treatment (n of about 20, p = 0.022). Small sample size (n ≈ 27) and many exploratory analyses mean the results are intended to be hypothesis-generating.

The cohort comprised roughly 30 patients with locally advanced or metastatic urothelial carcinoma treated at Memorial Sloan Kettering on a trial protocol. Peripheral blood mononuclear cells were collected pretreatment and during treatment, with between 1 and 8 total time points obtained per patient. The Qiagen DNeasy Blood extraction kit was used to purify genomic DNA from total PBMCs and from tumor samples. PBMCs were collected pretreatment and during treatment, and were isolated and stored as previously described. Each PCR received spiked-in synthetic TCR analog templates so that absolute template abundance could be estimated from read counts. TCRbeta CDR3 regions were amplified from genomic DNA with bias-controlled V and J gene primers using the immunoSEQ assay. Sequencing of rearranged TCRbeta segments was performed at approximately 20X coverage. The authors processed their data as follows. Sequencing errors were corrected by clustering, and CDR3s were annotated against IMGT so that V, D and J genes could be assigned. Downstream analyses used only productive TCRbeta rearrangements and left out out-of-frame or stop-codon sequences. Clonality was calculated as one minus the Shannon entropy normalized by the log of the number of unique productive sequences. Clones differing between time points or between blood and tumor were identified using Fisher's exact test with Benjamini-Hochberg correction, with an adjusted p below 0.01 applied as the threshold. TCRdb retrieved this table from immuneACCESS and kept in-frame rearrangements only. Not all clones are present; in checked studies, unresolved V genes account for under half, and no reason is known for the remainder. Clone size and V and J calls were adopted from that table, with D and trimming inferred from the DNA. The sample includes 60,000 to 85,000 clones, with 75% to 90% observed a single time. The top ten hold 4.5% to 7% of the sample.

With regard to this clone: Its target antigen remains unknown. No quality values exist for individual bases; no much larger clone is one base distant.

The receptor comes from a woman aged 70-85 years with urothelial cancer. This sample comprised PBMCs, obtained around atezolizumab (anti-PD-L1) treatment.

The nucleotides read TGCGCCAGCAGCCGCACAGGGGACCGCTATTACGAGCAGTACTTC. Its translation is CASSRTGDRYYEQYF. The rearranged segments are TRBV5-1 and TRBJ2-7; 7 central bases correspond to TRBD1. The germline V gene yields SGHRS for CDR1 and YFSETQ for CDR2. Relative to germline, V is missing 4 bases and J is missing 4 bases, with 11 bases of the junction outside any gene match. The CDR3 measures 15 amino acids from cysteine to phenylalanine. Only the CDR3 portion is preserved as DNA: 45 bases, with reading frame beginning at the first base. Extended through the reference TRBV5-1 and TRBJ2-7 proteins, this CDR3 yields the full variable domain: KAGVTQTPRYLIKTRGQQVTLSCSPISGHRSVSWYQQTPGQGLQFLFEYFSETQRNKGNFPGRFSGRQFSNSRSEMNVSTLELGDSALYLCASSRTGDRYYEQYFGPGTRLTVT.